This T cell receptor beta chain was documented in a study of radiation and T cells in renal cell carcinoma. Study observations and caveats: From baseline, blood top tumor clonotypes peaked at 2 weeks post-radiation. Without pretreatment biopsies, baseline tumor clonotype presence was undetermined.

Time point: blood 4 weeks post-SBRT, at nephrectomy. Treatment noted: 15 Gy SBRT to primary tumor, nephrectomy 4 weeks later. Nephrectomy followed 15 Gy stereotactic body radiation by 4 weeks. Blood was sampled at baseline, 2 weeks and 4 weeks after SBRT. Assay: immunoSEQ multiplex PCR; the TCRdb copy retains only in-frame clones and omits some. Of about 83,000 clones listed, approximately 82% are singletons. Remarks on this clone: The antigen remains unidentified.

Sequenced material: blood, taken from a patient whose treatment included radiotherapy and nephrectomy. The source is a woman aged 60-75 years with renal cell carcinoma.

The CDR3 DNA sequence: TGTGCCAGCGCCGCTACTCAGGAAGGCAATCAGCCCCAGCATTTT. Amino acid sequence: CASAATQEGNQPQHF. The chain has TRBV2 and TRBJ1-5; D ambiguous. Germline lookup yields CDR1 SNHLY and CDR2 FYNNEI. V gave up 8 bases and J gave up 2 bases, with 16 bases separating them. This CDR3 has 15 residues.